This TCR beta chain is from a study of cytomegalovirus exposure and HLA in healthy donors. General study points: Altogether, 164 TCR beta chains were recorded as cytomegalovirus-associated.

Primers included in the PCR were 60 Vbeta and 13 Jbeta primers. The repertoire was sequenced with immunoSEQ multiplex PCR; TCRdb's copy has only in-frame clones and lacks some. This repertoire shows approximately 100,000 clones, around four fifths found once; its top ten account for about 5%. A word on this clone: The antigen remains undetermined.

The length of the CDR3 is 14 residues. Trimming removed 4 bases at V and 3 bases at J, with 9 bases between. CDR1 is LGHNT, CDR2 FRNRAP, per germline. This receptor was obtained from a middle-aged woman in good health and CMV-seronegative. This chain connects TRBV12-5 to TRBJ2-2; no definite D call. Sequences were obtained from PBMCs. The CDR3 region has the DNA TGTGCTAGTGGTTCCCACGGTTACACCGGGGAGCTGTTTTTT. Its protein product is CASGSHGYTGELFF.